The next 13 T cell receptor beta chains were all read from a single sample in a study of T cells expressing NK-cell markers. TCRdb reprocessed the 5' RACE reads; each CDR3 protein has one entry and no DNA is given. The listing contains roughly 160,000 distinct CDR3 sequences. Sequencing was carried out using blood T cells: a sorted CD56 or NKG2C T cell subset, CD4+ or CD8+ T cells, or bulk PBMC T cells (not recorded which). Every receptor here comes from a woman aged 18 to 69 in good health.

The CDR3 here is CASSRGGVQETQYF. This chain connects TRBV5-6 to TRBJ2-5; TCRdb reports TRBD2, a call that lacks DNA to check it against. Germline V gene data show CDR1 as SGHDT and CDR2 as YYEEEE. The CDR3 has 14 residues.

The J gene is TRBJ1-4, the V gene TRBV15; TCRdb returns TRBD1, unconfirmable since there is no DNA. The CDR3 runs to 14 residues. The V gene's germline CDR1 is LNHNV and CDR2 YYDKDF (reference sequence). The CDR3 reads CATSMGAMNEKLFF.

V gene TRBV27 combines with J gene TRBJ2-7; no DNA is available, so the TRBD2 call from TCRdb remains unchecked. Germline loops: CDR1 MNHEY, CDR2 SMNVEV (reference sequence). The CDR3 has 14 amino acids. The CDR3 spells CASSRLAGGYEQYF.

The chain recombines TRBV7-2 with TRBJ2-4; TCRdb gives TRBD2 as the D gene, but with no DNA this cannot be confirmed. The CDR3 totals 13 residues. In germline, CDR1 is SGHTA, CDR2 FQGNSA. The CDR3 protein is CASSPTRDGTQYF.

The genes are TRBV29-1 and TRBJ2-1; the D call of TRBD1 rests on TCRdb alone, since no DNA is present to check it. The CDR3 contains 17 residues. Looked up from germline, CDR1 is SQVTM and CDR2 is ANQGSEA. The CDR3 region is CSVGVYLGHSPYNEQFF.

The chain links TRBV7-3 to TRBJ1-2; TCRdb's D call, TRBD1, is unchecked because there is no DNA. This CDR3 region has 15 residues. Germline V lookup: CDR1 SGHTA, CDR2 FQGTGA. CDR3 amino acids: CASSPGVGANYGYTF.

The chain has TRBV18 and TRBJ1-1; TCRdb proposes TRBD1, but this gene call is untestable without DNA. CDR3 length equals 13 residues. Germline V gives CDR1 KGHSH, CDR2 LQKENI. CDR3 protein: CASLPGGKTEAFF.

The gene calls are TRBV28 and TRBJ1-3; checking the TCRdb D call of TRBD1 is not possible without DNA. The V gene's germline CDR1 is MDHEN and CDR2 SYDVKM. The CDR3 runs 14 residues. CDR3 protein: CASRRQGVEHTIYF.

V is TRBV12-3 or TRBV12-4 and J is TRBJ2-2; TCRdb names TRBD1, which stays unverified in the absence of DNA. CDR3 size: 16 residues. CDR3 sequence reads: CASSPYGAGNTGELFF.

The V and J genes are TRBV6-1 and TRBJ1-4; TCRdb's D gene call, TRBD1, goes unchecked for lack of DNA. The CDR3 has 12 residues. In germline, CDR1 is MNHNS, CDR2 SASEGT. The CDR3 is CASGDRGEKLFF.

V is TRBV20-1 and J is TRBJ2-3; TCRdb selects TRBD2, and the lack of DNA leaves this call unchecked. The V gene's germline CDR1 is DFQATT and CDR2 SNEGSKA (reference sequence). The CDR3 sequence is 14 residues long. The CDR3 here is CSVSGEGLTDTQYF.

The chain employs TRBV12-3 or TRBV12-4 and TRBJ2-5; TCRdb indicates TRBD1, and absent DNA this call remains unverified. The CDR3 loop spans 12 amino acids. The CDR3 loop reads CASRGTALIQYF.

V usage is TRBV5-1 and J usage is TRBJ2-7. Per germline, CDR1 SGHRS and CDR2 YFSETQ. The CDR3 spans 15 residues. Here the CDR3 reads CASSLTASIAYEQYF.